A selection of T cell receptor beta chains follows, all from one sample in a study of regulatory T cells in long-lasting Graves disease. TCRdb used MiXCR to reprocess the multiplex PCR reads, holding one entry per CDR3 protein. The repertoire consists of some 200,000 distinct CDR3 sequences, with around 19% occurring once and the leading ten covering around 11%. These data also featured in a second study, about T cells in Graves' hyperthyroidism and ophthalmopathy.

This sample comprised peripheral blood mononuclear cells (PBMCs), obtained at new diagnosis, from a patient treated with antithyroid drugs. The receptors were sampled from a woman aged 25 to 39 with Graves disease. The CDR3 runs from the conserved cysteine through the conserved F or W. A D gene is named only where the DNA matches it firmly. Clone size appears in some rows only: once, few, many, or a class for an expanded clone.

V gene: TRBV7-2
clone size: -
D gene: -
J gene: TRBJ2-7
CDR3 length: 15
CDR3 DNA: TGTGCCAGCAGCTTAGCGCTGTCGGTAGTCTCCGAGCAGTACTTC
CDR3 protein: CASSLALSVVSEQYF

V gene: TRBV9
clone size: many
D gene: -
J gene: TRBJ2-7
CDR3 length: 13
CDR3 DNA: TGTGCCAGCAGCGTACAAGGGGAGGATGAGCAGTACTTC
CDR3 protein: CASSVQGEDEQYF

V gene: TRBV2
clone size: many
D gene: -
J gene: TRBJ1-1
CDR3 length: 13
CDR3 DNA: TGTGCCAGCATCAGTAGGGGCAACACTGAAGCTTTCTTT
CDR3 protein: CASISRGNTEAFF

V gene: TRBV28
clone size: -
D gene: TRBD2
J gene: TRBJ2-7
CDR3 length: 16
CDR3 DNA: TGTGCCAGCAGCCCCCTGGGCGGGGGGTCCGCGTACGAGCAGTACTTC
CDR3 protein: CASSPLGGGSAYEQYF

V gene: TRBV7-2
clone size: many
D gene: -
J gene: TRBJ2-7
CDR3 length: 13
CDR3 DNA: TGTGCCAGCAGCTTGATGGTGTCCTACGAGCAGTACTTC
CDR3 protein: CASSLMVSYEQYF

V gene: TRBV5-1
clone size: -
D gene: TRBD2
J gene: TRBJ2-5
CDR3 length: 14
CDR3 DNA: TGCGCCAGCAGCCCGGGACTAGGGGAAGAGACCCAGTACTTC
CDR3 protein: CASSPGLGEETQYF

V gene: TRBV5-1
clone size: many
D gene: TRBD1
J gene: TRBJ2-2
CDR3 length: 18
CDR3 DNA: TGCGCCAGCAGCTTGGTGGGGCCGGGACAGGGATACACCGGGGAGCTGTTTTTT
CDR3 protein: CASSLVGPGQGYTGELFF

V gene: TRBV7-9
clone size: many
D gene: TRBD1
J gene: TRBJ1-2
CDR3 length: 13
CDR3 DNA: TGTGCCAGCAGCTCGGGACAGTTCTATGGCTACACCTTC
CDR3 protein: CASSSGQFYGYTF

V gene: TRBV2
clone size: many
D gene: TRBD2
J gene: TRBJ2-5
CDR3 length: 15
CDR3 DNA: TGTGCCAGCAGTTCTACTAGCGGGGGGAAAGAGACCCAGTACTTC
CDR3 protein: CASSSTSGGKETQYF

V gene: TRBV28
clone size: many
D gene: -
J gene: TRBJ2-7
CDR3 length: 16
CDR3 DNA: TGTGCCAGCAGTTCACTCCTCTTGCGGTCCTCCTACGAGCAGTACTTC
CDR3 protein: CASSSLLLRSSYEQYF

V gene: TRBV3-1
clone size: many
D gene: -
J gene: TRBJ1-4
CDR3 length: 14
CDR3 DNA: TGTGCCAGCAGCCGAACCGGGACCCCTCAAAAACTGTTTTTT
CDR3 protein: CASSRTGTPQKLFF

V gene: TRBV3-1
clone size: many
D gene: -
J gene: TRBJ1-2
CDR3 length: 15
CDR3 DNA: TGTGCCAGCAGCCAACAGATCTCCGAATACTATGGCTACACCTTC
CDR3 protein: CASSQQISEYYGYTF

V gene: TRBV27
clone size: many
D gene: -
J gene: TRBJ2-5
CDR3 length: 13
CDR3 DNA: TGTGCCAGCAGTCGGGGATACCAAGAGACCCAGTACTTC
CDR3 protein: CASSRGYQETQYF

V gene: TRBV10-2
clone size: -
D gene: -
J gene: TRBJ1-6
CDR3 length: 19
CDR3 DNA: TGCGCCAGCACCAAGGGGGGACTCAGGGCGGACTCCTATAATTCACCCCTCCACTTT
CDR3 protein: CASTKGGLRADSYNSPLHF

V gene: TRBV19
clone size: many
D gene: -
J gene: TRBJ1-5
CDR3 length: 13
CDR3 DNA: TGTGCCAGTGGGCAGGGGAGCAATCAGCCCCAGCATTTT
CDR3 protein: CASGQGSNQPQHF

V gene: TRBV2
clone size: many
D gene: -
J gene: TRBJ2-5
CDR3 length: 10
CDR3 DNA: TGTGCCAGCACGTTGGTGACCCAGTACTTC
CDR3 protein: CASTLVTQYF

V gene: TRBV2
clone size: many
D gene: -
J gene: TRBJ2-2
CDR3 length: 15
CDR3 DNA: TGTGCCAGCAGCCGCCAGCGGAGTGGGACCGGGGAGCTGTTTTTT
CDR3 protein: CASSRQRSGTGELFF

V gene: TRBV7-9
clone size: many
D gene: TRBD1
J gene: TRBJ2-7
CDR3 length: 13
CDR3 DNA: TGTGCCAGCAGCTTACAGGGGGCATACGAGCAGTACTTC
CDR3 protein: CASSLQGAYEQYF

V gene: TRBV12-3/TRBV12-4
clone size: -
D gene: -
J gene: TRBJ1-1
CDR3 length: 13
CDR3 DNA: TGTGCCAGCGGTTTTAGGCCGACGGGTGAAGCTTTCTTT
CDR3 protein: CASGFRPTGEAFF

V gene: TRBV5-1
clone size: -
D gene: TRBD1
J gene: TRBJ2-1
CDR3 length: 18
CDR3 DNA: TGCGCCAGCAGCTCCCCAGATGACGGACAGGGCCTTTACAATGAGCAGTTCTTC
CDR3 protein: CASSSPDDGQGLYNEQFF

V gene: TRBV5-6
clone size: few
D gene: TRBD2
J gene: TRBJ2-7
CDR3 length: 15
CDR3 DNA: TGTGCCAGCAGCTTGATAGTAGCGGGGCTATACGAGCAGTACTTC
CDR3 protein: CASSLIVAGLYEQYF

V gene: TRBV19
clone size: many
D gene: TRBD1
J gene: TRBJ1-5
CDR3 length: 13
CDR3 DNA: TGTGCCAGTAGTGAACGACAGGGCCAGCCCCAGCATTTT
CDR3 protein: CASSERQGQPQHF

V gene: TRBV12-3/TRBV12-4
clone size: many
D gene: -
J gene: TRBJ1-6
CDR3 length: 14
CDR3 DNA: TGTGCCAGCGCCCAAAGGGACAACAGTTCACCCCTCCACTTT
CDR3 protein: CASAQRDNSSPLHF

V gene: TRBV7-3
clone size: many
D gene: -
J gene: TRBJ1-1
CDR3 length: 15
CDR3 DNA: TGTGCCAGCAGCTTAACAGCGGCAGGGAGGACTGAAGCTTTCTTT
CDR3 protein: CASSLTAAGRTEAFF

V gene: TRBV2
clone size: -
D gene: -
J gene: TRBJ2-3
CDR3 length: 15
CDR3 DNA: TGTGCCAGCAGTGAAGCGCGCAGGGGACTAGATACGCAGTATTTT
CDR3 protein: CASSEARRGLDTQYF

V gene: TRBV10-3
clone size: many
D gene: TRBD1
J gene: TRBJ2-1
CDR3 length: 15
CDR3 DNA: TGTGCCATCACCCCCGACAGGGGGCTCAACAATGAGCAGTTCTTC
CDR3 protein: CAITPDRGLNNEQFF

V gene: TRBV12-3/TRBV12-4
clone size: -
D gene: -
J gene: TRBJ2-7
CDR3 length: 16
CDR3 DNA: TGTGCCAGCAGTGAAGCGAGCGACTTTTTCTCTAACGAGCAGTACTTC
CDR3 protein: CASSEASDFFSNEQYF

V gene: TRBV28
clone size: many
D gene: TRBD1
J gene: TRBJ1-2
CDR3 length: 13
CDR3 DNA: TGTGCCAGCAGTTTCCTACAGGGGTATGGCTACACCTTC
CDR3 protein: CASSFLQGYGYTF

V gene: TRBV29-1
clone size: many
D gene: TRBD1
J gene: TRBJ1-2
CDR3 length: 12
CDR3 DNA: TGCAGCGTCGGGACAGTTAACTATGGCTACACCTTC
CDR3 protein: CSVGTVNYGYTF

V gene: TRBV2
clone size: many
D gene: -
J gene: TRBJ2-2
CDR3 length: 19
CDR3 DNA: TGTGCCAGCAGTGACAGTACAGAATCTATCGCTATCGACACCGGGGAGCTGTTTTTT
CDR3 protein: CASSDSTESIAIDTGELFF

V gene: TRBV6-1
clone size: many
D gene: -
J gene: TRBJ2-3
CDR3 length: 14
CDR3 DNA: TGTGCCAGCCTCGGGGACGTTCACACAGATACGCAGTATTTT
CDR3 protein: CASLGDVHTDTQYF

V gene: TRBV29-1
clone size: few
D gene: -
J gene: TRBJ2-5
CDR3 length: 12
CDR3 DNA: TGCACGGCCCCACAGGCAGGCGAGACCCAGTACTTC
CDR3 protein: CTAPQAGETQYF

V gene: TRBV29-1
clone size: many
D gene: TRBD2
J gene: TRBJ2-7
CDR3 length: 14
CDR3 DNA: TGCAGCGTTTCCGTCCGACTAGCGGGACGCGAGCAGTACTTC
CDR3 protein: CSVSVRLAGREQYF

V gene: TRBV11-1
clone size: many
D gene: TRBD1
J gene: TRBJ1-6
CDR3 length: 14
CDR3 DNA: TGTGCCAGCAGGACGACAGGGAATAATTCACCCCTCCACTTT
CDR3 protein: CASRTTGNNSPLHF

V gene: TRBV29-1
clone size: many
D gene: -
J gene: TRBJ1-1
CDR3 length: 13
CDR3 DNA: TGCAGCGTTGTAGACGAAGGGAACACTGAAGCTTTCTTT
CDR3 protein: CSVVDEGNTEAFF

V gene: TRBV7-6
clone size: many
D gene: TRBD2
J gene: TRBJ2-2
CDR3 length: 17
CDR3 DNA: TGTGCCAGCAGCGGGGCCGTAGCGGGACCCATCACCGGGGAGCTGTTTTTT
CDR3 protein: CASSGAVAGPITGELFF

V gene: TRBV6-2/TRBV6-3
clone size: few
D gene: TRBD1
J gene: TRBJ1-3
CDR3 length: 14
CDR3 DNA: TGTGCCAGCAGTTACAGGGGGCTAGGAAACACCATATATTTT
CDR3 protein: CASSYRGLGNTIYF

V gene: TRBV2
clone size: many
D gene: TRBD1
J gene: TRBJ1-5
CDR3 length: 13
CDR3 DNA: TGTGCCAGAGGGACAGGCTCAGAGAAGCCCCAGCATTTT
CDR3 protein: CARGTGSEKPQHF

V gene: TRBV7-8
clone size: few
D gene: -
J gene: TRBJ1-4
CDR3 length: 17
CDR3 DNA: TGTGCCAGCAGCCCCCGGGGGAGTGGTGTCACTAATGAAAAACTGTTTTTT
CDR3 protein: CASSPRGSGVTNEKLFF

V gene: TRBV6-1
clone size: many
D gene: TRBD1
J gene: TRBJ2-7
CDR3 length: 18
CDR3 DNA: TGTGCCAGCAGTGAAGGGAGGTGGGACAGGGGGGTTATCTACGAGCAGTACTTC
CDR3 protein: CASSEGRWDRGVIYEQYF

V gene: TRBV20-1
clone size: many
D gene: -
J gene: TRBJ2-1
CDR3 length: 17
CDR3 DNA: TGCAGTGCTAGACCTAGTTCGAAAATAAGCTCCTACAATGAGCAGTTCTTC
CDR3 protein: CSARPSSKISSYNEQFF

V gene: TRBV5-4
clone size: few
D gene: -
J gene: TRBJ1-6
CDR3 length: 16
CDR3 DNA: TGTGCCAGCAGCTTGGCTGGGGGTCTTGGGGGTTCACCCCTCCACTTT
CDR3 protein: CASSLAGGLGGSPLHF

V gene: TRBV28
clone size: many
D gene: TRBD1
J gene: TRBJ1-2
CDR3 length: 14
CDR3 DNA: TGTGCCAGCAGACCCCTCCGACAGGGAGATGGCTACACCTTC
CDR3 protein: CASRPLRQGDGYTF

V gene: TRBV5-5
clone size: -
D gene: -
J gene: TRBJ1-1
CDR3 length: 15
CDR3 DNA: TGTGCCAGCAGCTTCCGTGGGGGGGTGAACACTGAAGCTTTCTTT
CDR3 protein: CASSFRGGVNTEAFF

V gene: TRBV28
clone size: many
D gene: -
J gene: TRBJ2-6
CDR3 length: 17
CDR3 DNA: TGTGCCAGCAACCAATGGGCAGTCGCCTCTGGGGCCAACGTCCTGACTTTC
CDR3 protein: CASNQWAVASGANVLTF

V gene: TRBV30
clone size: many
D gene: -
J gene: TRBJ2-7
CDR3 length: 12
CDR3 DNA: TGTGCCTGGGGAGTTTGGGTGGGAGAGCAATACTTC
CDR3 protein: CAWGVWVGEQYF

V gene: TRBV28
clone size: once
D gene: TRBD1
J gene: TRBJ1-1
CDR3 length: 16
CDR3 DNA: TGTGCCAGCAGTTTGGACAGGGGGCCAGGGAACACTGAAGCTTTCTTT
CDR3 protein: CASSLDRGPGNTEAFF

V gene: TRBV2
clone size: -
D gene: -
J gene: TRBJ2-3
CDR3 length: 18
CDR3 DNA: TGTGCCAGCAGTGAGGCCCCGTTACCATTATCGAACACAGATACGCAGTATTTT
CDR3 protein: CASSEAPLPLSNTDTQYF

V gene: TRBV18
clone size: many
D gene: TRBD1
J gene: TRBJ2-6
CDR3 length: 16
CDR3 DNA: TGTGCCAGTTCGATGGGGACAGGTTACGGGGCCAACGTCCTGACTTTC
CDR3 protein: CASSMGTGYGANVLTF

V gene: TRBV7-9
clone size: many
D gene: -
J gene: TRBJ2-3
CDR3 length: 17
CDR3 DNA: TGTGCCAGCAGCCGTACCGCGGGGCGTACAAGCACAGATACGCAGTATTTT
CDR3 protein: CASSRTAGRTSTDTQYF

V gene: TRBV5-6
clone size: many
D gene: TRBD1
J gene: TRBJ2-3
CDR3 length: 15
CDR3 DNA: TGTGCCAGCAGCACCGGACAGGGGGCGGGAGATACGCAGTATTTT
CDR3 protein: CASSTGQGAGDTQYF

V gene: TRBV28
clone size: many
D gene: -
J gene: TRBJ1-2
CDR3 length: 14
CDR3 DNA: TGTGCCAGCACCCCCGGCACTACCTCTACTGGCTACACCTTC
CDR3 protein: CASTPGTTSTGYTF

V gene: TRBV28
clone size: many
D gene: -
J gene: TRBJ2-6
CDR3 length: 15
CDR3 DNA: TGTGCCAGCAGGGCACGGGACTCTGGGGCCAACGTCCTGACTTTC
CDR3 protein: CASRARDSGANVLTF

V gene: TRBV12-3/TRBV12-4
clone size: many
D gene: -
J gene: TRBJ1-6
CDR3 length: 14
CDR3 DNA: TGTGCCAGCAGTTTGGGCAGGGGCAATTCACCCCTCCACTTT
CDR3 protein: CASSLGRGNSPLHF

V gene: TRBV28
clone size: many
D gene: -
J gene: TRBJ1-1
CDR3 length: 13
CDR3 DNA: TGTGCCAGCACGGGGGAAATGAACACTGAAGCTTTCTTT
CDR3 protein: CASTGEMNTEAFF

V gene: TRBV5-6
clone size: -
D gene: -
J gene: TRBJ1-1
CDR3 length: 14
CDR3 DNA: TGTGCCAGCAGCTTGGTCGGGGGCGTCACTGAAGCTTTCTTT
CDR3 protein: CASSLVGGVTEAFF

V gene: TRBV2
clone size: -
D gene: -
J gene: TRBJ2-3
CDR3 length: 13
CDR3 DNA: TGTGCCAGCTGGTTTAGTAGCACAGATACGCAGTATTTT
CDR3 protein: CASWFSSTDTQYF

V gene: TRBV28
clone size: many
D gene: -
J gene: TRBJ2-5
CDR3 length: 13
CDR3 DNA: TGTGCCATCTCTTCCCGGGGGACAGAGACCCAGTACTTC
CDR3 protein: CAISSRGTETQYF

V gene: TRBV14
clone size: many
D gene: TRBD2
J gene: TRBJ2-3
CDR3 length: 20
CDR3 DNA: TGTGCCAGCAGCCAAGGGCCGGGACTAGCGGGAGCCTATAGCACAGATACGCAGTATTTT
CDR3 protein: CASSQGPGLAGAYSTDTQYF

V gene: TRBV11-3
clone size: many
D gene: -
J gene: TRBJ1-4
CDR3 length: 14
CDR3 DNA: TGTGCCAGCAGCTTAGGACAGAGAAATGAAAAACTGTTTTTT
CDR3 protein: CASSLGQRNEKLFF